This TCR beta chain was sequenced in a study of blood T cells in healthy people across ages. General study findings and limits: In older individuals, TCR beta diversity per million T cells was lower, falling roughly linearly with age.

Using a J-beta primer mix together with a sample-barcoded 5' primer, a second PCR was run for roughly 6 to 12 cycles. TCRdb itself ran the 5' RACE reads through MiXCR, one entry per CDR3 protein. The sample contains 2 million or so distinct CDR3 sequences, around half of which appear only once. This clonotype occurred once. Its target is not known. Per sample, a minimum of 6 million PBMCs were isolated. Trimming shortened V by 6 bases and J by 7 bases, and 13 bases separated the two germline ends. CDR3 size: 14 residues. Germline values: CDR1 SGHTA, CDR2 FQGNSA. This sequence originates from a woman aged 40-49 years in good health. Sequencing was done on a sample of blood. This rearrangement joins TRBV7-2 to TRBJ1-6; no firm D call. CDR3 sequence (DNA): TGTGCCAGCAGATTCTCGGACCGAAATTCACCCCTCCACTTT. Translated, it gives CASRFSDRNSPLHF.